This T cell receptor beta chain originates from a study of cytomegalovirus exposure and HLA in healthy donors. In the study overall: Falling in the Caucasian-associated ancestry cluster were approximately 84% of some 400 genotyped donors. Study-wide points: Reports indicated that the classifier achieved high specificity and sensitivity in diagnosing cytomegalovirus status. The study recorded around 160 TCR beta chains that were cytomegalovirus-associated.

A word on this clone: Its antigen is currently unknown.

The PCR had 60 Vbeta and 13 Jbeta primers. Sequencing used immunoSEQ multiplex PCR; TCRdb keeps in-frame clones, though not all of them. Found here are 200,000 to 250,000 clones, about 89% of them singletons; the top ten hold roughly 1%. Sequenced input: PBMCs. This sequence was found in a woman aged 18-29 years in good health and CMV-seronegative.

CDR3 sequence reads: CASRAGTSTDTQYF. The CDR3, as DNA: TGTGCCAGCAGAGCGGGTACTAGCACAGATACGCAGTATTTT. The chain links TRBV6-4 to TRBJ2-3; maybe TRBD2 (6 bases). Trimming left V 6 bases short and J 0 bases short, with 10 bases between. The CDR3 loop spans 14 amino acids. Germline lookup yields CDR1 MRHNA and CDR2 SNTAGT.